This TCR beta chain was sequenced for a study of human T cells and chemical hapten exposure. Study conclusions and caveats: Expanded TCRs grouped into significantly more large CDR3 similarity clusters than controls produced.

The time point: patch test 1, 2 weeks after DPC sensitization. Treatment meaning: therapeutic diphenylcyclopropenone sensitization with weekly scalp DPC. Extraction yielded total RNA from whole blood (unfractionated). This CDR3 contains 9 residues. Trimming took 6 bases from V and 12 from J, leaving 9 bases between them. MiXCR, applied by TCRdb to the RACE reads, yields one record per CDR3 protein. The data show roughly 70,000 distinct CDR3 sequences, approximately 9.8% seen once. This clonotype was observed many times. Its target is unknown. The source material was whole blood, sampled in connection with sensitization to the hapten diphenylcyclopropenone (DPC). The sequence was obtained from a woman in her thirties or forties with alopecia areata. Some clones in this sample may be carry-over from other donors' samples. V gene TRBV23-1 combines with J gene TRBJ2-7; D may be TRBD1 (6 bases). TRBV23-1 belongs to the ORF category, with a function that is uncertain. The DNA for the CDR3 is TGCGCCAGCAGCCTCAGGGGGTACTTC. Translation gives CASSLRGYF.